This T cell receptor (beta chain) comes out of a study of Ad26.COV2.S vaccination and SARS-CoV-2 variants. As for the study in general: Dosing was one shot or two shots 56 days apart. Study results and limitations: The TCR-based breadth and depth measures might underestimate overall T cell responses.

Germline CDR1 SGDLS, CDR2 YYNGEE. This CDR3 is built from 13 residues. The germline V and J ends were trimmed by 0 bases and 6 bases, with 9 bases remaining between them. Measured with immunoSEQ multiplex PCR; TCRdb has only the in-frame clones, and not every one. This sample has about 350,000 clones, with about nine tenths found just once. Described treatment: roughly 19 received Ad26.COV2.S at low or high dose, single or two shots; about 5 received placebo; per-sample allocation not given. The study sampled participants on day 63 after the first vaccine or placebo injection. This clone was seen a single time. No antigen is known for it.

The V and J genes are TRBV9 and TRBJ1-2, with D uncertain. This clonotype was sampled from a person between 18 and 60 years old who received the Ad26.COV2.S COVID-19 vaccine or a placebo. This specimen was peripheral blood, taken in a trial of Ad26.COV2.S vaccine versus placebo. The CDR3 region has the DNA TGTGCCAGCAGCGTAGATGGGGTACATGGCTACACCTTC. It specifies CASSVDGVHGYTF. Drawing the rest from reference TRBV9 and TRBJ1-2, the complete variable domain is DSGVTQTPKHLITATGQRVTLRCSPRSGDLSVYWYQQSLDQGLQFLIQYYNGEERAKGNILERFSAQQFPDLHSELNLSSLELGDSALYFCASSVDGVHGYTFGSGTRLTVV.